The rows below give T cell receptor beta chains drawn from one sample of a study of glioma-infiltrating T cells. One entry per CDR3 protein results from TCRdb running MiXCR on the multiplex PCR reads. The data contain more than 300,000 distinct CDR3 sequences, roughly two fifths of them singletons. The sequenced sample was glioma tissue, nonneoplastic brain tissue, or PBMCs (not recorded which). All receptors come from a human donor with low-grade glioma or glioblastoma, undergoing nonglioma brain surgery, or in good health (not recorded which). The CDR3 runs from the conserved cysteine through the conserved F or W. The D gene is left open where the match is weak. Size is omitted from some rows. Given values are once, few, many or a class for expanded clones.

clone size,V gene,J gene,CDR3 length,D gene,CDR3 protein
-,TRBV7-3,TRBJ2-3,14,TRBD1,CASSPGTATDTQYF
-,TRBV6-9,TRBJ2-1,15,-,CASSYSWTARETQFF
-,TRBV19,TRBJ1-1,16,-,CASSVGGRGRNTEAFF
few,TRBV28,TRBJ2-5,13,TRBD1,CASRVQGQETQYF
-,TRBV4-1,TRBJ1-6,17,TRBD1,CASSLEQGARYNSPLHF
-,TRBV5-4,TRBJ2-1,15,-,CASSLVSTPVDEQFF
-,TRBV4-3,TRBJ1-4,15,-,CASSQGGTAYEKLFF
-,TRBV28,TRBJ2-3,15,TRBD1,CASMTGRSSTDTKYF
many,TRBV10-3,TRBJ2-3,14,TRBD1,CAITRTGGPDTQYF
-,TRBV11-2,TRBJ2-7,17,-,CASSSGLTWGENYEQYF
few,TRBV28,TRBJ2-3,18,TRBD2,CASSFGLAGRPPTDTQYF
-,TRBV20-1,TRBJ2-1,14,TRBD1,CSAKPGQALNEQFF
few,TRBV2,TRBJ1-2,12,-,CASVRTDYGYTF
-,TRBV19,TRBJ2-7,15,TRBD1,CASSIDHYRGCEQYF
-,TRBV4-1,TRBJ2-7,15,-,CASSHPPHRTYEQYF
-,TRBV10-3,TRBJ1-2,13,TRBD1,CAISPGQDYGYTF
many,TRBV20-1,TRBJ2-1,14,-,CSASRPLAPGPPLF
-,TRBV4-3,TRBJ2-7,15,-,CASSQATSPVYEQYF
few,TRBV20-1,TRBJ2-3,16,TRBD2,CSASPASGSSTDTQYF
many,TRBV15,TRBJ2-3,16,TRBD1,CATSGRGDRGPDTQYF
-,TRBV5-4,TRBJ1-1,13,TRBD1,CASSFGRGDEAFF
few,TRBV7-2,TRBJ2-5,14,-,CASSLVAAEETQYF